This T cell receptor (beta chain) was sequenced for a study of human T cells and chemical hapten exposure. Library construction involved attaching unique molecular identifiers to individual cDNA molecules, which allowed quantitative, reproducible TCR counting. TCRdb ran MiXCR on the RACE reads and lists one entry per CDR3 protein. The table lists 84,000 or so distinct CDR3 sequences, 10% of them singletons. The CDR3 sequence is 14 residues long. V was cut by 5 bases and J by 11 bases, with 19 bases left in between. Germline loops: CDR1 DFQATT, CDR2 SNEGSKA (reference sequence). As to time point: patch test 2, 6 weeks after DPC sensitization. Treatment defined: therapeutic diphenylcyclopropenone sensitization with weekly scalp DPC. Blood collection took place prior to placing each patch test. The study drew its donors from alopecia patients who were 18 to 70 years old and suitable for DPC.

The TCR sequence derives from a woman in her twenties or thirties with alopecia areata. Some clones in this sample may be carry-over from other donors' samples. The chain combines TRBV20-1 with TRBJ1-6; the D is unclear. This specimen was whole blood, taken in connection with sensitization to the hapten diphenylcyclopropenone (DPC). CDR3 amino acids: CSAAGKAAGPPLHF. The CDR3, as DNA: TGCAGTGCTGCGGGGAAGGCCGCTGGCCCACCCCTCCACTTT.